This T cell receptor beta chain was captured in a study of cytomegalovirus exposure and HLA in healthy donors. PCR involved 60 Vbeta and 13 Jbeta primers. Some clones are missing from TCRdb's copy, which holds only in-frame ones; the method was immunoSEQ multiplex PCR. The table lists 100,000 to 150,000 clones, more than 65% of them singletons, with more than 2.5% in the top ten. Per the germline V gene, CDR1 is LNHDA and CDR2 is SQIVND (reference sequence). V was shortened by 2 bases and J by 4 bases, with 14 bases between the two germline ends. This CDR3 has 15 amino acids. The sequencing input was PBMCs. The chain is built from TRBV19 and TRBJ1-1; TRBD1 is a possible D gene (5 bases). The source of this sequence is a woman in her sixties in good health and CMV-seropositive. The DNA of the CDR3 is TGTGCCAGTAGTATATGGCCCAGGGTAGGCACTGAAGCTTTCTTT. Translation: CASSIWPRVGTEAFF.